Reported below is one T cell receptor (beta chain). The CDR3 covers 15 residues. Trimming took 6 bases from V and 2 from J, leaving 16 bases between them. The V gene's germline CDR1 is LNHDA and CDR2 SQIVND (reference sequence). The record originates from a study of cytomegalovirus exposure and HLA in healthy donors. This table comes from immunoSEQ multiplex PCR, and its TCRdb copy is limited to in-frame clones, with some not included. The table shows some 45,000 clones, with roughly nine tenths occurring only once. This rearrangement joins TRBV19 to TRBJ1-1; D is perhaps TRBD1 (5 bases). The sequence was obtained from a man younger than 30 in good health and CMV-seronegative. The sequenced sample consisted of PBMCs. The CDR3 bases are TGTGCCAGTAGAAGTACGGGGGGGTACAACACTGAAGCTTTCTTT. Its translation: CASRSTGGYNTEAFF.